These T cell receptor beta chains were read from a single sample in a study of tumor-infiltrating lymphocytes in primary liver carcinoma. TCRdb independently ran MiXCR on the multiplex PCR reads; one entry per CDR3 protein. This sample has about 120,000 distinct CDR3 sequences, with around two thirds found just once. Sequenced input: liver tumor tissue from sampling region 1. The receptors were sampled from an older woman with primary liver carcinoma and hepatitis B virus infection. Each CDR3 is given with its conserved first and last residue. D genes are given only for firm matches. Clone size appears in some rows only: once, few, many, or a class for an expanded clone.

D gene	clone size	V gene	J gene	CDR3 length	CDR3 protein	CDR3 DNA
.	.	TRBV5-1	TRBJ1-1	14	CASSLGSTNTEAFF	TGCGCCAGCAGCTTGGGGTCAACGAACACTGAAGCTTTCTTT
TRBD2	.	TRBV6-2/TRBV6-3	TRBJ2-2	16	CASRAYRGLDDWELFF	TGTGCCAGTAGGGCTTATCGGGGACTAGATGACTGGGAGCTGTTTTTT
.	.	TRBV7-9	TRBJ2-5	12	CASTQGGETQYF	TGTGCCAGCACACAGGGCGGTGAGACCCAGTACTTC
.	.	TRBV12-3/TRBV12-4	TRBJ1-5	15	CASDTWGSSNQPQHF	TGTGCCAGCGACACCTGGGGGTCGAGTAATCAGCCCCAGCATTTT
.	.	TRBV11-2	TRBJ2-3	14	CASSLRSSTGAQYF	TGTGCCAGCAGCCTCAGGTCTAGCACAGGTGCGCAGTATTTT
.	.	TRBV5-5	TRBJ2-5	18	CASSFRFHSSAGQEAQYF	TGTGCCAGCAGCTTTCGTTTCCATTCCTCAGCGGGACAAGAGGCCCAGTACTTC
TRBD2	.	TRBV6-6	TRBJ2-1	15	CACSSGTSHYNGQFF	TGTGCCTGCAGTTCCGGGACTAGCCACTACAATGGGCAGTTCTTT
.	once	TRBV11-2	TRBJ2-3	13	CASSVGRGQPQYF	TGTGCCAGCAGCGTAGGCAGGGGTCAGCCCCAGTATTTT
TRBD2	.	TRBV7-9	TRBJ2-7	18	CASSLKSGLAGGPYQQYF	TGTGCCAGCAGCTTAAAATCTGGTCTAGCGGGAGGGCCCTACCAGCAGTATTTC
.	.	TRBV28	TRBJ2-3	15	CASLGGVISTDTHYF	TGTGCCAGCCTCGGCGGGGTAATTAGCACAGATACACATTATTTT
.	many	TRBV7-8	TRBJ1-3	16	CASSLVRGPSGNTIYF	TGTGCCAGCAGCTTGGTACGGGGGCCATCTGGAAACACCATATATTTT
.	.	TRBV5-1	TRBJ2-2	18	CATSPLIRTFSNTGELFF	TGCGCTACCAGCCCACTAATACGGACCTTCTCTAACACCGGGGAGCTGTTTTTT
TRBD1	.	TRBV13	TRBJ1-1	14	CASSFRQGDTEAFF	TGTGCCAGCAGCTTCCGACAGGGGGATACTGAAGCTTTCTTT
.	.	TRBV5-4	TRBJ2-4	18	CASSLPGDSAGAKNIQYF	TGTGCCAGCAGCTTACCCGGGGACTCCGCCGGGGCCAAAAACATTCAGTACTTC
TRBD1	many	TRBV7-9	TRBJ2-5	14	CASSLGQGQETQYF	TGTGCCAGCAGCCTAGGACAGGGGCAAGAGACCCAGTACTTC
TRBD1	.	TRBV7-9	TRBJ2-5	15	CANSRGSFGEETQYF	TGTGCCAACAGCAGGGGGAGTTTCGGGGAGGAGACCCAGTACTTC
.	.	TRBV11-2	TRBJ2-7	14	CVSSPEVSSYKQYF	TGTGTCAGCAGTCCGGAGGTGAGCTCCTACAAGCAGTACTTC
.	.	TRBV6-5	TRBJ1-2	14	CASRSGRGNYGYTF	TGTGCCAGCAGATCCGGTAGGGGCAACTATGGCTACACCTTC
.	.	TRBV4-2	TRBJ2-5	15	CASGQERGGQETQYF	TGTGCCAGCGGCCAAGAAAGGGGCGGTCAAGAGACCCAGTACTTC
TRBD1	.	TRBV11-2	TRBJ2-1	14	CASSPGGSSHEQFF	TGTGCCAGCAGCCCAGGGGGCAGTTCCCATGAGCAGTTCTTC
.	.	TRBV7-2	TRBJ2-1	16	CASSIFEGTSYNEKFF	TGTGCCAGCAGCATATTTGAGGGGACTTCCTACAATGAGAAGTTCTTC
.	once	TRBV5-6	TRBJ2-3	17	CASSSGHGLTGVDTQYF	TGTGCCAGCAGCTCGGGGCACGGACTAACGGGAGTAGATACGCAGTACTTT
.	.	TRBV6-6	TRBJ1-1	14	CACIRGGVDTEAFF	TGTGCCTGCATCAGAGGCGGCGTAGACACTGAAGCTTTCTTT
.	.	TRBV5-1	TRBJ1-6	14	CASSLGGVDSPLHF	TGCGCCAGCAGCTTGGGAGGGGTAGACTCACCCCTCCACTTT
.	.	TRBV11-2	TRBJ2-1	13	CAGRLESASEQFF	TGTGCCGGCAGATTAGAGTCAGCGAGTGAGCAGTTCTTC
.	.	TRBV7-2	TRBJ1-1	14	CASSLGSWNTEAFF	TGTGCCAGCAGCTTAGGCAGTTGGAACACTGAAGCTTTCTTT
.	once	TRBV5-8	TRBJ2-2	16	CATRPSWGQDTRELFF	TGTGCCACCAGGCCGAGCTGGGGGCAGGACACCAGGGAGCTGTTTTTT